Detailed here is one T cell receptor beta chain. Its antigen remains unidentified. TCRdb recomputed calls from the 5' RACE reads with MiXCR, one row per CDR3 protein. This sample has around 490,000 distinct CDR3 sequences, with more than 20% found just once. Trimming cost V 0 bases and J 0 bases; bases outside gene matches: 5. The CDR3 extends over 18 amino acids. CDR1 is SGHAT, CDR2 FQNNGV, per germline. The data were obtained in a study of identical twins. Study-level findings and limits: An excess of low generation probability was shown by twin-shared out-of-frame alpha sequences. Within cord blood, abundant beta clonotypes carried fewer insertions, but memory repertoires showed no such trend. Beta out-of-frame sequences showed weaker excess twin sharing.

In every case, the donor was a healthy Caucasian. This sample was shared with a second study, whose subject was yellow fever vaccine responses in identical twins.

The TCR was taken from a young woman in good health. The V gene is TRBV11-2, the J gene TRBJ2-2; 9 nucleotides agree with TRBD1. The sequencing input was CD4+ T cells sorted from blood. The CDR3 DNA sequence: TGTGCCAGCAGCTTAGAACGCTACAGGGGGCCGAACACCGGGGAGCTGTTTTTT. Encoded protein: CASSLERYRGPNTGELFF.